Following are 16 T cell receptor beta chains from one sample sequenced in a study of cytomegalovirus exposure and HLA in healthy donors. The PCR employed 60 Vbeta primers together with 13 Jbeta primers. The repertoire was sequenced with immunoSEQ multiplex PCR; TCRdb's copy has only in-frame clones and lacks some. The sample has 82,000 or so clones, about 70% seen once. Sequencing input: PBMCs. These receptors were obtained from a woman aged 45 to 65 in good health and CMV-seropositive.

This clone occurred once. This chain joins TRBV6-5 and TRBJ2-7, with a weak D call TRBD1 (6 bases). Trimming cost V 6 bases and J 5 bases, with 20 bases left between them. Germline CDR1 is MNHEY and CDR2 is SVGAGI. The CDR3 runs 15 residues. CDR3 nucleotide sequence: TGTGCCAGCAGACACCCCGGTACAGGGACCCACGAGCAGTACTTC. This codes for CASRHPGTGTHEQYF.

V gene TRBV18 combines with J gene TRBJ2-1, with TRBD2 matching over 8 bases. The junction had 4 bases not matched to a gene; V was cut back by 1 base and J by 5 bases. The length of the CDR3 is 15 residues. Looked up from germline, CDR1 is KGHSH and CDR2 is LQKENI. The CDR3 reads CASSPQGTRDNEQFF. The CDR3 DNA is TGTGCCAGCTCACCACAGGGGACTAGGGACAATGAGCAGTTCTTC.

This clone showed up just a few times. The CDR3 nucleotides read TGTGCCAGCAGTTTATGTATTCCCCAGTACTTC. Translating it yields CASSLCIPQYF. This chain uses TRBV27 with TRBJ2-5, with D unresolved. The CDR3 spans 11 residues. With 1 base removed from V and 9 bases from J, the gap between germline ends came to 6 bases. Germline V gives CDR1 MNHEY, CDR2 SMNVEV (reference sequence).

CDR3 sequence (DNA): TGTGCCAGTAGTACGTCAGGAATGGCCAACGTCCTGACTTTC. Protein sequence: CASSTSGMANVLTF. This chain links TRBV19 with TRBJ2-6; unclear D gene. Trimming removed 4 bases from V and 6 bases from J, with 10 bases in between. This CDR3 has 14 residues. The germline V gene has CDR1 LNHDA and CDR2 SQIVND (reference sequence).

The chain combines TRBV7-9 with TRBJ1-4; D is ambiguous. V was pared by 7 bases and J by 6 bases, with 12 bases between. This CDR3 is 13 amino acids long. CDR1 is SEHNR, CDR2 FQNEAQ, per germline (reference sequence). The CDR3: CASTPAADEKLFF. CDR3 sequence (DNA): TGTGCCAGCACGCCGGCGGCCGATGAAAAACTGTTTTTT.

This clone came up a few times. V is TRBV6-1 and J is TRBJ2-1; 10 bases map to TRBD1. With 5 bases clipped from V and 7 bases from J, the junction kept 8 bases outside the gene matches. CDR3 length: 15 residues. The germline V gene has CDR1 MNHNS and CDR2 SASEGT. In nucleotides, the CDR3 is TGTGCCAGCAGTACCGACAGGGGGCAGTGGAATGAGCAGTTCTTC. It encodes CASSTDRGQWNEQFF.

The J gene is TRBJ1-1, the V gene TRBV18; D is unclear. V gave up 3 bases and J gave up 0 bases, with 11 bases separating them. The V gene's germline CDR1 is KGHSH and CDR2 LQKENI. The CDR3 contains 15 residues. The CDR3 spells CASSPTYVLNTEAFF. The CDR3 DNA follows: TGTGCCAGCTCACCCACCTATGTTCTGAACACTGAAGCTTTCTTT.

V and J are TRBV7-2 and TRBJ2-7; D may be TRBD2 (6 bases). The germline CDR1 and CDR2 sequences are SGHTA and FQGNSA. CDR3 length equals 14 residues. V lost 4 bases and J 3 bases, leaving 13 bases between the germline ends. The CDR3 DNA sequence: TGTGCCAGCAGCTACCCCCGGGAGAGCTACGAGCAGTACTTC. Protein product: CASSYPRESYEQYF.

The chain joins TRBV2 to TRBJ1-2; D unclear. Trimming took off 7 bases at V and 8 bases at J, with 11 bases between the two ends. CDR1 SNHLY and CDR2 FYNNEI come from the germline V gene. There are 11 residues in the CDR3. The CDR3 DNA follows: TGTGCCAGCACCCCCGGGGAGGGCTACACCTTC. Its translation is CASTPGEGYTF.

This clone was observed once. The chain carries TRBV4-2 and TRBJ1-2; tentative D call: TRBD1 (5 bases). CDR3 length equals 14 residues. Per the germline V gene, CDR1 is LGHNA and CDR2 is YNFKEQ. Trimming removed 6 bases at V and 8 bases at J, with 19 bases between. The CDR3 reads CASSSRGGFGGYTF. DNA of the CDR3: TGTGCCAGCAGTTCAAGGGGAGGGTTTGGGGGCTACACCTTC.

This clone has just a few counts. The chain carries TRBV11-3 and TRBJ2-5; 8 bases match TRBD2. The J call may be faulty, since TRBJ2-7 better matches the DNA end. The CDR3 consists of 17 residues. Looked up from germline, CDR1 is SGHNT and CDR2 is YENEEA. The CDR3 loop reads CASSLGSRTSWAYEQYF. CDR3 coding DNA: TGTGCCAGCAGCTTAGGATCCCGGACTAGCTGGGCCTACGAGCAGTACTTC.

DNA for the CDR3: TGTGCCAGCAGCCAAGGTAGGGGACAGGGGATTTCTGAAGCTTTCTTT. Its protein is CASSQGRGQGISEAFF. The gene calls are TRBV4-2 and TRBJ1-1; 10 bases align to TRBD1. Germline CDR1 reads LGHNA; CDR2 reads YNFKEQ. The CDR3 is 16 amino acids. The V segment lost 1 base and the J segment 6 bases; nucleotides outside the gene matches: 8.

This clone was seen only a few times. This chain joins TRBV4-1 and TRBJ2-4, with 13 bases that match TRBD2. The CDR3 has 19 residues. J was trimmed by 0 bases and V by 4 bases; bases with no gene match: 9. The germline V gene has CDR1 MGHRA and CDR2 YSYEKL. This CDR3 is CASSLLPLAGGEAKNIQYF. In DNA form, the CDR3 reads TGCGCCAGCAGCCTACTTCCACTAGCGGGAGGGGAAGCCAAAAACATTCAGTACTTC.

The chain carries TRBV5-4 and TRBJ2-7, with D tentatively TRBD2 (5 bases). CDR3 length equals 15 residues. Deletions cut 2 bases from V and 2 bases from J, with 14 bases between. CDR1 SGHNT and CDR2 YYREEE come from the germline V gene (reference sequence). CDR3 bases: TGTGCCAGCAGCTTTAATGAGGGAGAACCCTACGAGCAGTACTTC. Translation gives CASSFNEGEPYEQYF.

CDR3 residues: CASSFGTGPYEQYF. For the CDR3, the DNA is TGCGCCAGCAGCTTTGGGACAGGACCCTACGAGCAGTACTTC. The chain has TRBV5-1 and TRBJ2-7; TRBD1 matches 8 bases. The CDR3 is 14 amino acids. The V gene's germline CDR1 is SGHRS and CDR2 YFSETQ. Trimming cost V 2 bases and J 2 bases; bases outside gene matches: 3.

This chain uses TRBV30 with TRBJ1-3, with D unclear. V lost 5 bases and J lost 0, with 8 bases in between. This CDR3 has 13 residues. Germline V gives CDR1 GTSNPN, CDR2 SVGIG (reference sequence). The CDR3 loop is CAWLRASGNTIYF. In DNA form, the CDR3 reads TGTGCCTGGTTACGAGCCTCTGGAAACACCATATATTTT.